Below, one T cell receptor beta chain is given with its context. The antigen is not known. cDNA synthesis used the whole RNA isolate, giving expressed TCRB sequences. Generated by immunoSEQ multiplex PCR, the TCRdb table keeps only in-frame clones and is missing some. The sample lists about 340,000 clones; roughly 13% were seen once. The sample is drawn from a study of beta chain features in type 1 diabetes. Regarding the study as a whole: Shorter TCRB CDR3s, moderately but significantly so, were found in Type 1 diabetes patients in all four CD4+ subsets. A potential influence of HLA type upon TCRB rearrangement remained unresolved herein.

Germline V gene lookup returns CDR1 KGHSH and CDR2 LQKENI. The CDR3 has 13 residues. V shed 1 base and J 6 bases; nucleotides not matched to a gene: 2. V gene TRBV18 combines with J gene TRBJ2-7; 8 bases are shared with TRBD1. This sequence was found in a woman younger than 30 with type 1 diabetes. The sequenced sample was naive CD4+ T cells from blood. CDR3 nucleotide sequence: TGTGCCAGCTCACCACAGGGGACAGGCGAGCAGTACGTC. Translated, it gives CASSPQGTGEQYV.